Following are 9 T cell receptor beta chains from one sample sequenced in a study of patients and donors after allogeneic stem cell transplantation. Each CDR3 protein gets one entry after TCRdb re-called the RT-PCR reads with MiXCR. The sample lists around 170,000 distinct CDR3 sequences; 24% were seen once. The sequencing sample was made of blood, either unsorted or a sorted T cell fraction (not recorded which). The receptors come from a human donor who was either an allogeneic HSCT recipient or a stem cell or donor lymphocyte infusion donor (not recorded which). It is not recorded whose cells these are; they may come from a transplant donor.

This clonotype has just a few counts. This chain uses TRBV12-3 or TRBV12-4 with TRBJ2-7; no clear D gene. This CDR3 contains 14 residues. Trimming shortened V by 3 bases and J by 2 bases, and 11 bases separated the two germline ends. This CDR3 is CASSFSGPTYEQYF. The CDR3 DNA is TGTGCCAGCAGTTTTAGTGGGCCGACCTACGAGCAGTACTTC.

The CDR3 spells CASSLSNPAWSYNEQFF. CDR3 in DNA: TGTGCCAGCAGCTTATCCAATCCTGCTTGGTCCTACAATGAGCAGTTCTTC. The rearrangement joins TRBV7-3 to TRBJ2-1; D unclear. V shed 2 bases and J shed 1 base, with 15 bases lying between them. This CDR3 comprises 17 residues. Germline CDR1 SGHTA, CDR2 FQGTGA.

This clonotype was detected only a few times. The rearrangement links TRBV12-3 or TRBV12-4 to TRBJ1-2; D is uncertain. The CDR3 contains 13 residues. The ends were cut back, 6 bases at V and 6 bases at J, with 14 bases in the middle. The DNA for the CDR3 is TGTGCCAGCAGGAACGCGTTCGGGGATGGCTACACCTTC. It specifies CASRNAFGDGYTF.

This clonotype was recorded many times. The V call is TRBV20-1, the J call TRBJ1-2, with unresolved D. Germline V gene lookup returns CDR1 DFQATT and CDR2 SNEGSKA (reference sequence). Trimming stripped 0 bases from V and 8 bases from J, with 13 bases between. This CDR3 comprises 13 residues. The CDR3 DNA follows: TGCAGTGCTAGAGATCCCGATACCTGGGGCTACACCTTC. It specifies CSARDPDTWGYTF.

V and J are TRBV6-2 or TRBV6-3 and TRBJ2-7, with 7 bases matching TRBD1. CDR1 and CDR2 (germline): MNHEY, SVGEGT. There are 16 residues in the CDR3. The trim removed 0 bases at V and 2 bases at J, leaving 7 bases unmatched. The CDR3 loop is CASSYSRDSLTYEQYF. In DNA form, the CDR3 reads TGTGCCAGCAGTTACTCCAGGGACAGCCTAACCTACGAGCAGTACTTC.

The rearrangement links TRBV5-1 to TRBJ2-1, with D perhaps matching TRBD1 (6 bases). The CDR3 has 19 amino acids. Deletions cut 3 bases from V and 0 bases from J, with 22 bases between. Germline CDR1 SGHRS, CDR2 YFSETQ. DNA for the CDR3: TGCGCCAGCAGCTCCCCTGGGTCACAGGGCCCCAGCTCCTACAATGAGCAGTTCTTC. It translates to CASSSPGSQGPSSYNEQFF.

CDR3 sequence: CASKAGLNEQFF. The CDR3 DNA reads as TGTGCCAGCAAAGCGGGACTCAATGAGCAGTTCTTC. The genes are TRBV12-3 or TRBV12-4 and TRBJ2-1; 7 nucleotides align to TRBD2. The J segment lost 6 bases and the V segment lost 7 bases, leaving 3 bases of the junction unmatched. This CDR3 region has 12 residues.

V usage is TRBV10-2 and J usage is TRBJ2-1, with TRBD1 as a possible D gene (6 bases). Trimming removed 3 bases at V and 3 bases at J, with 12 bases between. CDR1 and CDR2 (germline): WSHSY, SAAADI. CDR3 size: 15 residues. In DNA form, the CDR3 reads TGCGCCAGCAGTGATCCGGGACACAACTACAATGAGCAGTTCTTC. It codes for CASSDPGHNYNEQFF.

The chain joins TRBV9 to TRBJ1-2, with TRBD1 matching 7 bases. The CDR3 has 14 amino acids. Looked up from germline, CDR1 is SGDLS and CDR2 is YYNGEE. The junction had 4 bases not matched to a gene; V was cut back by 1 base and J by 4 bases. The CDR3 here is CASSVPGTAYGYTF. CDR3 sequence (DNA): TGTGCCAGCAGCGTACCGGGGACAGCCTATGGCTACACCTTC.